The rows below give T cell receptor beta chains drawn from one sample of a study of OX40 agonist ivuxolimab in advanced cancers. The method was immunoSEQ multiplex PCR; TCRdb's version includes in-frame clones alone and lacks a portion of them. The sample consists of tens of thousands of clones, 90% to 95% of them appearing once. Sequencing used CD4+ or CD8+ T cells sorted from blood, obtained in a trial of the OX40 agonist ivuxolimab. The source of these receptors is an adult with an advanced solid tumor such as melanoma, head and neck, liver or kidney cancer. CDR3s include the opening cysteine and the closing phenylalanine or tryptophan. A D gene is named only where the DNA matches it firmly. Where a row states a size, it is once, few, many or the class of an expanded clone; other rows omit it.

j_call d_call cdr3_length clone_size v_call cdr3_nt cdr3_aa
TRBJ2-1 TRBD2 16 . TRBV5-4 TGTGCCAGCAGCTTGGGGGGGGCTAGCGGGTACAATGAGCAGTTCTTC CASSLGGASGYNEQFF
TRBJ2-3 . 12 . TRBV6-6 TGTGCCAGCAAACTCAGCACAGATACGCAGTATTTT CASKLSTDTQYF
TRBJ1-5 TRBD1 14 . TRBV5-1 TGCGCCAGCAGCCCCGGGACAGGGAATCAGCCCCAGCATTTT CASSPGTGNQPQHF
TRBJ2-7 TRBD2 17 . TRBV5-1 TGCGCCCGCAGCTTTGGCGGGCGGGGAGGGAGCTCCTACGAGCAGTACTTC CARSFGGRGGSSYEQYF
TRBJ1-2 TRBD1 14 once TRBV6-6 TGTGCCAGTACCGAAACCGGACAGGGGTATGGCTACACCTTC CASTETGQGYGYTF
TRBJ2-7 . 11 . TRBV28 TGTGCCAGCATTGGGAACTACGAGCAGTACTTC CASIGNYEQYF
TRBJ1-5 . 15 . TRBV2 TGTGCCAGCAGTGAAGCGCTTTGGCCTGGGCAGCCCCAGCATTTT CASSEALWPGQPQHF
TRBJ2-2 . 17 . TRBV5-1 TGCGCCAGCAGCTTTCGTAAAGACACTACGAACACCGGGGAGCTGTTTTTT CASSFRKDTTNTGELFF
TRBJ1-3 TRBD1 14 . TRBV12-5 TGTGCTAGTGGGAACAGGGGCTCTGGAAACACCATATATTTT CASGNRGSGNTIYF
TRBJ2-7 . 12 . TRBV5-5 TGTGCCAGCAGCTTGGCTGCCTACGAGCAGTACTTC CASSLAAYEQYF
TRBJ2-1 . 13 once TRBV5-8 TGTGCCAGCAGCTTGGGTCCATACAATGAGCAGTTCTTC CASSLGPYNEQFF
TRBJ1-1 TRBD1 15 . TRBV5-4 TGTGCCAGCAGCTTTGCGGGGGGGGACAGGACTGAAGCTTTCTTT CASSFAGGDRTEAFF
TRBJ2-4 . 15 . TRBV7-2 TGTGCCAGCAGCGGACAGACACTAGCCAAAAACATTCAGTACTTC CASSGQTLAKNIQYF
TRBJ1-3 TRBD1 16 . TRBV7-2 TGTGCCAGCAGCTCCCGGACAGGGAACTCTGGAAACACCATATATTTT CASSSRTGNSGNTIYF
TRBJ2-5 . 17 . TRBV30 TGTGCCTGGAGTGTGGGGGGGGCCTTAGCGTACAAAGAGACCCAGTACTTC CAWSVGGALAYKETQYF
TRBJ2-1 TRBD1 17 . TRBV5-5 TGTGCCAGCAGCTTTGTACTAGATTACAGGGGATACAATGAGCAGTTCTTC CASSFVLDYRGYNEQFF
TRBJ1-2 . 17 . TRBV4-3 TGCGCCAGCAGCCAAGATCTCAACCAAATAAATAACTATGGCTACACCTTC CASSQDLNQINNYGYTF
TRBJ2-7 TRBD1 15 . TRBV28 TGTGCCAGCAGACCTTCCGGGACAGGGACCTACGAGCAGTACTTC CASRPSGTGTYEQYF
TRBJ2-3 . 13 . TRBV18 TGTGCCAGCTCACCCCGGCTTGGGGAGGCGCAGTATTTT CASSPRLGEAQYF
TRBJ2-1 . 14 once TRBV11-3 TGTGCCAGCAGCTTAGAAGGCCACTACAATGAGCAGTTCTTC CASSLEGHYNEQFF
TRBJ1-1 . 16 . TRBV6-5 TGTGCCAGCAGTTACGGGTCCTGGGGCGGGGGCACTGAAGCTTTCTTT CASSYGSWGGGTEAFF
TRBJ1-4 TRBD1 13 . TRBV29-1 TGCAGCGTGACCGGGACAGTAGGGGAAAAACTGTTTTTT CSVTGTVGEKLFF
TRBJ2-1 TRBD2 16 . TRBV27 TGTGCCAGCAGTCTGGAGATAGGGCTAGCGGGACCTGAGCAGTTCTTC CASSLEIGLAGPEQFF
TRBJ2-1 . 15 once TRBV1 TGCACCAGCAGGCTAGCGATTAGCTCCTACAATGAGCAGTTCTTC CTSRLAISSYNEQFF
TRBJ2-1 TRBD2 19 . TRBV27 TGTGCCAGCTCATCCGGGACTAGCGGGACAGAACTTCTAAACGGTGAGCAGTTCTTC CASSSGTSGTELLNGEQFF
TRBJ2-1 . 15 . TRBV9 TGTGCCAGCAGCCCCCGCCAGAGCTCCTACAATGAGCAGTTCTTC CASSPRQSSYNEQFF
TRBJ2-7 TRBD2 14 . TRBV19 TGTGCCAGTAGTGTACTAGCGGGGGCCTACGAGCAGTACTTC CASSVLAGAYEQYF
TRBJ2-1 TRBD2 14 . TRBV11-3 TGTGCCAGCTCTCTTGGCGGGAGTACCAATGAGCAGTTCTTC CASSLGGSTNEQFF